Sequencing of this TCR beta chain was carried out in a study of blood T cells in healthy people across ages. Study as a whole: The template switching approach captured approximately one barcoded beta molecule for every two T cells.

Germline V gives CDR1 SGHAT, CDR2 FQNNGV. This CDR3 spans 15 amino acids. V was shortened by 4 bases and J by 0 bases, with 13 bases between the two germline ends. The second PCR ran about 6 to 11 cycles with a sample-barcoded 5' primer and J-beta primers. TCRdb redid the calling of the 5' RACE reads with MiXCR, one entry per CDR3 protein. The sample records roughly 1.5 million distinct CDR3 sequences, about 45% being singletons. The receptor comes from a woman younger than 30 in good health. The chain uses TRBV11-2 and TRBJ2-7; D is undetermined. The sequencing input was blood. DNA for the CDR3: TGTGCCAGCAGCTCTCCTTTACACGGCTCCTACGAGCAGTACTTC. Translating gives CASSSPLHGSYEQYF.